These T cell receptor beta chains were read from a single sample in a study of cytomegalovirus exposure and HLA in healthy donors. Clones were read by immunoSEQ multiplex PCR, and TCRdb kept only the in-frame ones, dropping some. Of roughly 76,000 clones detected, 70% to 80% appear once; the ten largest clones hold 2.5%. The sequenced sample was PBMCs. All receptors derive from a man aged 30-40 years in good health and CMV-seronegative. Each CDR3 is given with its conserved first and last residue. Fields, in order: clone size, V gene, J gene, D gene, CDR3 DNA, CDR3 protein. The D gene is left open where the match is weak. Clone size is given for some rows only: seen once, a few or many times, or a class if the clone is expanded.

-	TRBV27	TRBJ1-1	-	TGTACCAGCAGTTCAGGACAGTTCCGGGGAACTGAAGCTTTCTTT	CTSSSGQFRGTEAFF
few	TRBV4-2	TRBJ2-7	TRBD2	TGTGCCAGCAGCGAGACTAGCGGGATTTACGAGCAGTACTTC	CASSETSGIYEQYF
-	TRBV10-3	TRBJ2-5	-	TGTGCCATCAGTATTTCAGGGGAGACCCAGTACTTC	CAISISGETQYF
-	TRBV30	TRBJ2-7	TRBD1	TGTGCCTGGGGACAGGGCTACGAGCAGTACTTC	CAWGQGYEQYF
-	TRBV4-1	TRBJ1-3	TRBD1	TGCGCCAGCAGCCAAAGGACAGGAGCTGGAAACACCATATATTTT	CASSQRTGAGNTIYF
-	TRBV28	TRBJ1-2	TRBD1	TGTGCCAGCAGTTCCGGGACAGAGCCTTATGGCTACACCTTC	CASSSGTEPYGYTF
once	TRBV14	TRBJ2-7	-	TGTGCCAGCAGTCTGATAGGAACTAGATCGAGGTACGAGCAGTACTTC	CASSLIGTRSRYEQYF
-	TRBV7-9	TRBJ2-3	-	TGTGCCAGCAGCTTAGGGACAGTGAAGGCAGATACGCAGTATTTT	CASSLGTVKADTQYF
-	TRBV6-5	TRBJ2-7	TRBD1	TGTGCCAGCAGTTACTCAGGGGGCGCGCCCTACGAGCAGTACTTC	CASSYSGGAPYEQYF
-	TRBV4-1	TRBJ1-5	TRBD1	TGCGCCAGCAGCCATTACCGGGACAGAAATTTGGCCCAGCATTTT	CASSHYRDRNLAQHF
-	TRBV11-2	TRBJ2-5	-	TGTGCCAGCAGCCAGGGGACACGAGAGACCCAGTACTTC	CASSQGTRETQYF
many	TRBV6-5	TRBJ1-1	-	TGTGCCAGCTTCGGGACAACGACTTTCTTT	CASFGTTTFF
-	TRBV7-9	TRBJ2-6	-	TGTGCCAGCAGCTTATCGACAGCCGGGGCCAACGTCCTGACTTTC	CASSLSTAGANVLTF
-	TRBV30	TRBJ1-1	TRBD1	TGTGCCTGGAGCCTGACAGGGGAAATAGCTTTCTTT	CAWSLTGEIAFF
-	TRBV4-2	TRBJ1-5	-	TGTGCCAGCAGCCAAGACGGACAATATAGCAATCAGCCCCAGCATTTT	CASSQDGQYSNQPQHF
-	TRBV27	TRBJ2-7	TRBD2	TGTGCCAGCAGAACTAGCGGGGGAAGTTCAAGGCAGTACTTC	CASRTSGGSSRQYF
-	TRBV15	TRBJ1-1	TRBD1	TGTGCCACCAGCGGACAGGGGCAGCGATTTGGGGACACTGAAGCTTTCTTT	CATSGQGQRFGDTEAFF
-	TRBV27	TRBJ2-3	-	TGTGCCAGCAGCCGAGGACAGACGTTTAGCAGCACAGATACGCAGTATTTT	CASSRGQTFSSTDTQYF
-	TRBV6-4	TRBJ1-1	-	TGTGCCAGCAGCGAACACAGGAACACTGAAGCTTTCTTT	CASSEHRNTEAFF
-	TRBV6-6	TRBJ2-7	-	TGTGCCAGCAGTTATTCATTCGAGCAGTACTTC	CASSYSFEQYF
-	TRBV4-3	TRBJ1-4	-	TGCGCCAGCAGCCAAGAAATTGGACGGGGTGAAAAACTGTTTTTT	CASSQEIGRGEKLFF
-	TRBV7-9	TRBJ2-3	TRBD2	TGTGCCAGCAGCTTACAAGCGGGAGCCGATACGCAGTATTTT	CASSLQAGADTQYF
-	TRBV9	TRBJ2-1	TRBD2	TGTGCCAGCAGCGGAACCAATAGCGGGGGGGCCGAGGGTGAGGAGCAGTTCTTC	CASSGTNSGGAEGEEQFF
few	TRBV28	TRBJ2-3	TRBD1	TGTGCCAGCAGAGCCGGGACAGCTTCAGATACGCAGTATTTT	CASRAGTASDTQYF
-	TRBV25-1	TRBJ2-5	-	TGTGCCAGCAGTGAATATCCCCGGGTCCCGAAGCAAGAGACCCAGTACTTC	CASSEYPRVPKQETQYF
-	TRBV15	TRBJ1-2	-	TGTGCCACCAGCAGGATCGGGGACATTGGCAACTATGGCTACACCTTC	CATSRIGDIGNYGYTF
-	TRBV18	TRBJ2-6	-	TGTGCCAGCTCACCACGACAGGTTCAGGCGGGGGCCAACGTCCTGACTTTC	CASSPRQVQAGANVLTF
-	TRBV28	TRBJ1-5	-	TGTGCCACCCTTCCCGCCAGGGTTAACAATCAGCCCCAGCATTTT	CATLPARVNNQPQHF
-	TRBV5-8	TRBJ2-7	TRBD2	TGTGCCAGCAGCAAGGAGCAGCCGGGACTAGCGGAGTACGAGCAGTACTTC	CASSKEQPGLAEYEQYF
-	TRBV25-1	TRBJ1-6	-	TGTGCCAGCAGAGGAGGATTTGATTCACCCCTCCACTTT	CASRGGFDSPLHF
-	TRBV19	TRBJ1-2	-	TGTGCCAGTAGTATCGGCGGATCTTTTGAGGGCTACACCTTC	CASSIGGSFEGYTF
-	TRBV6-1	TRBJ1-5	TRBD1	TGTGCCAGCAGTGGGGAGGGACAGGCTGCGACACAGCCCCAGCATTTT	CASSGEGQAATQPQHF
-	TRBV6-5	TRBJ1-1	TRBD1	TGTGCCAGCAGCCGGGACAGGGGGCGTCAGGCTTTCTTT	CASSRDRGRQAFF
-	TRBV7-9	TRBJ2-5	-	TGTGCCAGCAGCTTAGGGACAGCAGAGACCCAGTACTTC	CASSLGTAETQYF